This T cell receptor beta chain was documented in a study of blood T cell repertoires in COVID-19. Study details: The United States, Italy and Spain provided the acute and convalescent COVID-19 samples. T cells, B-cell-depleted T cells, or PBMCs provided the cDNA or gDNA that served as material.

Here immunoSEQ multiplex PCR was the method, and the copy in TCRdb shows in-frame clones only, minus some. Among about 160,000 clones listed, around three quarters were seen once. Trimming stripped 4 bases from V and 4 bases from J, with 16 bases between. Germline-derived CDR1 and CDR2 are MGHRA and YSYEKL. The CDR3 is 15 amino acids. The chain combines TRBV4-1 with TRBJ1-1, with D perhaps TRBD1 (6 bases). This receptor was obtained from a man aged 60 to 75 with acute or convalescent COVID-19. The sequenced sample consisted of peripheral blood. The DNA for the CDR3 is TGCGCCAGCAGCCGGAATGCAGGGGTAAGCACTGAAGCTTTCTTT. It translates to CASSRNAGVSTEAFF.